The sequence of this T cell receptor (beta chain) was determined in a study of Ad26.COV2.S vaccination and SARS-CoV-2 variants. Study-level background: Enrolled in COV1001, the donor was in the Ad26.COV2.S trial arm, which received the vaccine. Intramuscular Ad26.COV2.S at 5x10^10 or 1x10^11 viral particles. Study observations and caveats: Compared with placebo recipients, vaccine recipients had higher spike-specific TCR breadth.

This table comes from immunoSEQ multiplex PCR, and its TCRdb copy is limited to in-frame clones, with some not included. The table shows around 300,000 clones, with roughly 89% occurring only once. Described treatment: roughly 19 received Ad26.COV2.S at low or high dose, single or two shots; roughly five received placebo; per-sample allocation not given. Day 63 after the first injection of vaccine or placebo was the sampling time. Within Boston, the person who donated was an adult of 18-55 years. This clone was detected only once. Its antigen is still unknown. The CDR3 is 13 residues long. The germline V gene encodes CDR1 SGDLS and CDR2 YYNGEE. V lost 4 bases, J lost 3 bases, and 10 bases lay in between.

This TCR was sampled from a person between 18 and 65 years old who received the Ad26.COV2.S COVID-19 vaccine or a placebo. The rearrangement joins TRBV9 to TRBJ1-1, with D unresolved. Sequencing used peripheral blood, obtained in a trial of Ad26.COV2.S vaccine versus placebo. The CDR3 spells CASSSGSHTEAFF. The CDR3 bases are TGTGCCAGCAGCTCGGGGTCTCACACTGAAGCTTTCTTT.